The 32 T cell receptor beta chains below were found in one sample sequenced in a study of PD-1 blockade in classical Hodgkin lymphoma. Every single patient, without exception, relapsed after autologous stem cell transplantation, and brentuximab vedotin exposure varied. Assay: immunoSEQ multiplex PCR; the TCRdb copy retains only in-frame clones and omits some. The sample has tens of thousands of clones; 81% are singletons. Sequencing was performed on peripheral blood mononuclear cells (PBMCs), taken at baseline. The receptor set was obtained from a human donor with classical Hodgkin lymphoma.

The V call is TRBV9, the J call TRBJ1-2, with D uncertain. With 0 bases removed from V and 2 bases from J, the gap between germline ends came to 11 bases. This CDR3 is built from 15 residues. Per the germline V gene, CDR1 is SGDLS and CDR2 is YYNGEE. The CDR3 DNA follows: TGTGCCAGCAGCGTAGTATATGAATACAACTATGGCTACACCTTC. Its protein product is CASSVVYEYNYGYTF.

The V and J genes are TRBV5-4 and TRBJ1-5; 9 positions agree with TRBD1. V lost 2 bases to trimming and J lost 13 bases; unmatched junction nucleotides: 10. The CDR3 length is 14 residues. CDR1 SGHNT and CDR2 YYREEE come from the germline V gene (reference sequence). CDR3 protein: CASSLELGQGVQHF. The CDR3 nucleotides read TGTGCCAGCAGCTTAGAATTGGGACAGGGTGTACAGCATTTT.

By share of the sample, this clone is medium-sized. J is TRBJ2-3 and V is TRBV19; 9 nucleotides match TRBD2. V trimming: 3 bases; J trimming: 0 bases; junction bases outside the gene matches: 10. The CDR3 consists of 18 residues. CDR1 and CDR2 from the germline V gene are LNHDA and SQIVND (reference sequence). CDR3 nucleotides: TGTGCCAGTAGTATGCAGACTAGCGGAGATTCTAGCACAGATACGCAGTATTTT. It is translated as CASSMQTSGDSSTDTQYF.

This clone has just a few counts. This chain joins TRBV5-8 and TRBJ1-3; D not resolved. Germline-derived CDR1 and CDR2 are SGHTS and YDEGEE. The CDR3 covers 15 residues. Trimming removed 0 bases at V and 0 bases at J, with 7 bases between. CDR3 region: CASSLGFSSGNTIYF. The CDR3 DNA follows: TGTGCCAGCAGCTTGGGTTTTTCCTCTGGAAACACCATATATTTT.

The chain is built from TRBV7-9 and TRBJ2-1; D call uncertain. The CDR3 covers 11 residues. Trimming removed 7 bases at V and 7 bases at J, with 8 bases between. Germline CDR1 reads SEHNR; CDR2 reads FQNEAQ (reference sequence). DNA for the CDR3: TGTGCCAGCAATGTGCGGAATGAGCAGTTCTTC. Its protein is CASNVRNEQFF. The complete variable domain, with remaining parts taken from reference TRBV7-9 and TRBJ2-1, reads DTGVSQNPRHKITKRGQNVTFRCDPISEHNRLYWYRQTLGQGPEFLTYFQNEAQLEKSRLLSDRFSAERPKGSFSTLEIQRTEQGDSAMYLCASNVRNEQFFGPGTRLTVL.

This chain uses TRBV21-1 with TRBJ1-1. TRBV21-1 is a listed pseudogene. The CDR3 has 13 residues. The CDR3 sequence is CASTSDVHTEAFF. Here the CDR3 DNA reads TGTGCCAGCACCTCGGACGTCCACACTGAAGCTTTCTTT.

The chain employs TRBV4-3 and TRBJ1-1, with D tentatively TRBD1 (5 bases). Germline V gene sequence: CDR1 LGHNA, CDR2 YSLEER. Trimming pared 0 bases from V and 11 bases from J, leaving 19 bases between. The CDR3 length is 15 residues. The CDR3 region is CASSQDRGALRRAFF. The CDR3 region has the DNA TGCGCCAGCAGCCAAGATCGCGGGGCCCTAAGACGGGCTTTCTTT.

This sequence joins TRBV27 and TRBJ2-6; the D is unclear. The V end was cut by 9 bases, the J end by 1 base, with 16 bases between. The CDR3 totals 16 residues. From germline, CDR1 is MNHEY and CDR2 SMNVEV (reference sequence). As DNA, the CDR3 is TGTGCCAGTGGCCCCGACGGCTGGTCTGGGGCCAACGTCCTGACTTTC. Its protein is CASGPDGWSGANVLTF.

The V gene is TRBV11-2, the J gene TRBJ2-1; possible D gene TRBD2, 6 bases. The ends were cut back, 5 bases at V and 4 bases at J, with 9 bases in the middle. The CDR3 runs 13 residues. Germline V gene lookup returns CDR1 SGHAT and CDR2 FQNNGV. The CDR3 DNA reads as TGTGCCAGCAGCATTAGCGGATACAATGAGCAGTTCTTC. This sequence encodes CASSISGYNEQFF. Full variable domain (missing parts from reference TRBV11-2 and TRBJ2-1): EAGVAQSPRYKIIEKRQSVAFWCNPISGHATLYWYQQILGQGPKLLIQFQNNGVVDDSQLPKDRFSAERLKGVDSTLKIQPAKLEDSAVYLCASSISGYNEQFFGPGTRLTVL.

This sequence joins TRBV27 and TRBJ2-1, with 11 bases aligning to TRBD1. This CDR3 has 16 residues. Losses at the gene ends were 6 bases for V and 4 bases for J; bases not matched to a gene: 8. CDR1 is MNHEY and CDR2 is SMNVEV in the germline V gene (reference sequence). The CDR3 here is CASSPTGTGGYNEQFF. CDR3 in DNA: TGTGCCAGCAGCCCAACCGGGACAGGGGGTTACAATGAGCAGTTCTTC.

This chain links TRBV7-8 with TRBJ1-1; D gene ambiguous. This CDR3 spans 14 amino acids. Germline V gene data show CDR1 as SGHVS and CDR2 as FQNEAQ. Trimming took 4 bases from V and 1 from J, leaving 10 bases between them. CDR3 in amino acids: CASSSQSANTEAFF. The CDR3 DNA reads TGTGCCAGCAGCTCCCAGTCAGCGAACACTGAAGCTTTCTTT.

This clone was counted only a few times. The chain uses TRBV5-6 and TRBJ2-1; D may match TRBD1 or TRBD2 (5 bases each). V lost 0 bases and J 9 bases, leaving 7 bases between the germline ends. CDR3 length: 12 residues. CDR1 is SGHDT, CDR2 YYEEEE, per germline. The CDR3 DNA sequence: TGTGCCAGCAGCTTGGTGGGGGTTGAGCAGTTCTTC. Encoded protein: CASSLVGVEQFF.

The rearrangement uses TRBV7-9 and TRBJ1-6, with D hard to call. Germline V gene data show CDR1 as SEHNR and CDR2 as FQNEAQ (reference sequence). Trimming took 0 bases from V and 8 from J, leaving 11 bases between them. This CDR3 has 15 amino acids. CDR3 bases: TGTGCCAGCAGCTTAGCGCGGGCAGGTGATTCACCCCTCCACTTT. This codes for CASSLARAGDSPLHF.

This sequence joins TRBV11-3 and TRBJ1-2; 8 bases line up with TRBD1. Trimming removed 3 bases from V and 5 bases from J; junction bases left unmatched: 5. The CDR3 contains 14 residues. The germline V gene encodes CDR1 SGHNT and CDR2 YENEEA. The CDR3 loop reads CASSLQGAGYGYTF. CDR3 bases: TGTGCCAGCAGCTTGCAGGGGGCCGGATATGGCTACACCTTC.

The J gene is TRBJ1-6, the V gene TRBV21-1. TRBV21-1 is deemed a pseudogene. The CDR3 consists of 17 residues. For the CDR3, the DNA is TGTGCCAGCCTGATGGGAGGGGGCGCCTCCTATAATTCACCCCTCCACTTT. This codes for CASLMGGGASYNSPLHF.

This rearrangement joins TRBV9 to TRBJ1-1; D uncertain. CDR1 is SGDLS and CDR2 is YYNGEE in the germline V gene. The V and J ends lost 0 bases and 6 bases respectively, with 15 bases between them. CDR3 size: 15 residues. The CDR3 is CASSVVWGLDSEAFF. The CDR3 DNA is TGTGCCAGCAGCGTAGTTTGGGGTCTTGACTCTGAAGCTTTCTTT.

The genes are TRBV29-1 and TRBJ2-3, with a tentative D call TRBD1 (6 bases). The CDR3 is made up of 12 amino acids. Per germline, CDR1 SQVTM and CDR2 ANQGSEA. Trimming pared 3 bases from V and 6 bases from J, leaving 10 bases between. This CDR3 reads CSVDRGGDTQYF. The CDR3 DNA reads TGCAGCGTTGACAGGGGTGGGGATACGCAGTATTTT.

This clone was seen a single time. The chain combines TRBV7-9 with TRBJ2-5; no clear D gene. Trimming pared 1 base from V and 1 base from J, leaving 7 bases between. The CDR3 length is 14 residues. Germline-derived CDR1 and CDR2 are SEHNR and FQNEAQ (reference sequence). As DNA, the CDR3 is TGTGCCAGCAGCTTAGGTCACTCCCAAGAGACCCAGTACTTC. Its translation: CASSLGHSQETQYF.

This clone was observed a few times. The chain links TRBV19 to TRBJ1-1; 7 bases fit TRBD1. Germline CDR1 reads LNHDA; CDR2 reads SQIVND (reference sequence). CDR3 size: 16 residues. V was clipped by 5 bases and J by 6 bases; unmatched bases: 15. The CDR3 sequence: CASSPDRTGNSAEAFF. The CDR3 nucleotides are TGTGCCAGTAGTCCTGATAGGACAGGTAATAGCGCTGAAGCTTTCTTT.

CDR3 residues: CASSLDPSVVETQYF. CDR3 sequence (DNA): TGTGCCAGCAGCTTAGATCCGAGCGTAGTAGAGACCCAGTACTTC. This chain connects TRBV7-6 to TRBJ2-5; D gene unclear. Trimming pared 1 base from V and 4 bases from J, leaving 13 bases between. Germline CDR1 is SGHVS and CDR2 is FNYEAQ. CDR3 length equals 15 residues.

The rearrangement links TRBV7-9 to TRBJ2-3; TRBD2 matches at 9 bases. CDR1 is SEHNR and CDR2 is FQNEAQ in the germline V gene (reference sequence). V shed 5 bases and J 5 bases; nucleotides not matched to a gene: 2. The CDR3 consists of 13 residues. The DNA for the CDR3 is TGTGCCAGCAGCGCGGGGGGGGAAGATACGCAGTATTTT. Protein: CASSAGGEDTQYF.

This chain uses TRBV5-4 with TRBJ2-6; D possibly corresponds to TRBD1 (6 bases). Per germline, CDR1 SGHNT and CDR2 YYREEE (reference sequence). V lost 2 bases to trimming and J lost 4 bases, with 19 bases between them. This CDR3 comprises 18 residues. The CDR3 region is CASSFPGDGMSGANVLTF. The CDR3 coding sequence is TGTGCCAGCAGCTTCCCAGGGGATGGGATGTCAGGGGCCAACGTCCTGACTTTC.

J is TRBJ2-2 and V is TRBV9, with D possibly being TRBD2 (5 bases). V was clipped by 0 bases and J by 6 bases, with 9 bases between them. Looked up from germline, CDR1 is SGDLS and CDR2 is YYNGEE. This CDR3 comprises 14 residues. The CDR3 loop is CASSVATGAGELFF. DNA for the CDR3: TGTGCCAGCAGCGTAGCTACCGGGGCCGGGGAGCTGTTTTTT.

This clone was seen once. The junction departs from germline at one end; a sequencing error may be responsible. V and J are TRBV5-1 and TRBJ1-1; D might be TRBD1 (5 bases). The CDR3 has 14 amino acids. CDR1 SGHRS and CDR2 YFSETQ come from the germline V gene. The CDR3 here is CASSLVGGNPEAFF. DNA for the CDR3: TGCGCCAGCAGCTTGGTTGGGGGGAACCCTGAAGCTTTCTTT.

Details on this clone: At one boundary the junction diverges from the germline segment, which might be a read error. The chain combines TRBV7-7 with TRBJ2-1, with D perhaps assigned TRBD1 or TRBD2 (7 bases each). Germline V gene data show CDR1 as SSHAT and CDR2 as FNYEAQ (reference sequence). This CDR3 is 15 amino acids long. The CDR3 coding sequence is TGTGCTAGCAGCTTAGGCCCAGGGGGGGGCGGTGAGCAGTTCTTC. The encoded protein is CASSLGPGGGGEQFF.

The chain is built from TRBV19 and TRBJ1-5, with D perhaps matching TRBD1 (5 bases). The CDR3 loop spans 15 amino acids. Deletions cut 3 bases from V and 1 base from J, with 10 bases between. The germline gives CDR1 LNHDA, CDR2 SQIVND (reference sequence). The CDR3 sequence: CASSMRGKSNQPQHF. CDR3 nucleotide sequence: TGTGCCAGTAGTATGCGGGGCAAAAGCAATCAGCCCCAGCATTTT.

This clone was detected once. The chain has TRBV5-6 and TRBJ2-1; D remains unclear. Germline CDR1 and CDR2: SGHDT and YYEEEE. V was trimmed by 3 bases and J by 6 bases, leaving 7 bases between them. CDR3 length equals 12 residues. The CDR3 nucleotides are TGTGCCAGCAGCTCCCTCCTCAATGAGCAGTTCTTC. This codes for CASSSLLNEQFF.

This chain uses TRBV2 with TRBJ2-3, with D uncertain. V was cut by 3 bases and J by 5 bases, with 9 bases left in between. CDR1 and CDR2 from the germline V gene are SNHLY and FYNNEI. This CDR3 is 13 amino acids long. The CDR3 loop reads CASSDSSLDTQYF. In DNA, the CDR3 is TGTGCCAGCAGTGACTCTTCGTTAGATACGCAGTATTTT.

The J gene is TRBJ2-7, the V gene TRBV10-3; D is ambiguous. CDR1 is ENHRY, CDR2 SYGVKD, per germline. The CDR3 contains 12 residues. V was clipped by 4 bases and J by 1 base, with 5 bases between them. The CDR3 spells CAISGRSYEQYF. The CDR3 DNA reads as TGTGCCATCAGTGGACGGTCCTACGAGCAGTACTTC.

V is TRBV18 and J is TRBJ2-7, with a weak D call TRBD2 (6 bases). Trimming took off 1 base at V and 5 bases at J, with 12 bases between the two ends. The CDR3 extends over 14 amino acids. Germline lookup yields CDR1 KGHSH and CDR2 LQKENI. Here the CDR3 reads CASSPRLAFDEQYF. The CDR3 region has the DNA TGTGCCAGCTCACCACGCCTAGCGTTTGACGAGCAGTACTTC.

This clone was seen once. This rearrangement joins TRBV10-3 to TRBJ2-2; 12 bases line up with TRBD2. With 8 bases clipped from V and 2 bases from J, the junction kept 0 bases outside the gene matches. Per germline, CDR1 ENHRY and CDR2 SYGVKD. The CDR3 runs to 14 residues. CDR3 sequence: CAIGLAGNTGELFF. CDR3 DNA: TGTGCCATCGGACTAGCGGGAAACACCGGGGAGCTGTTTTTT.

This clone was counted a single time. The V and J genes are TRBV21-1 and TRBJ2-1; the table's D call of TRBD1 was not tested on the DNA. TRBV21-1 is noted as a pseudogene. There are 15 residues in the CDR3. CDR3 protein: CASSPRDRDPREQFF. CDR3 nucleotides: TGTGCCAGCAGCCCACGGGACAGGGACCCCCGTGAGCAGTTCTTC.